One sample yielded the 5 T cell receptor beta chains listed below, sequenced in a study of T cell repertoires in cytomegalovirus infection. TCRdb called the reads again in MiXCR, with one record for every CDR3 protein. This sample has about 78,000 distinct CDR3 sequences; around 42% occur once, and the top ten carry over 90%. No antigen has been assigned to these receptors. The sample was CD8+ T cells from cultured PBMCs, taken from culture after CMV antigen stimulation. These receptor sequences come from a human donor in good health (CMV status not recorded). Some clones in this sample may be carry-over from other donors' samples.

This clonotype was counted only a few times. The CDR3 DNA is TGTGCCAGCAGCCACCAACAGGGTAGGCCTGAAGCTTTCTTT. Encoded protein: CASSHQQGRPEAFF. The J gene is TRBJ1-1, the V gene TRBV7-2; D might be TRBD1 (6 bases). The ends were cut back, 5 bases at V and 6 bases at J, with 16 bases in the middle. The length of the CDR3 is 14 residues. Germline CDR1 is SGHTA and CDR2 is FQGNSA.

The rearrangement links TRBV12-3 or TRBV12-4 to TRBJ1-6, with TRBD1 matching over 11 bases. The length of the CDR3 is 17 residues. The junction had 8 bases not matched to a gene; V was cut back by 6 bases and J by 4 bases. This CDR3 is CASSTRDRGAYNSPLHF. CDR3 coding DNA: TGTGCCAGCAGCACCCGGGACAGGGGGGCTTATAATTCACCCCTCCACTTT.

This clonotype was observed a few times. This chain joins TRBV2 and TRBJ2-3; 10 positions agree with TRBD2. From germline, CDR1 is SNHLY and CDR2 FYNNEI. The CDR3 sequence is 16 residues long. V lost 4 bases, J lost 4 bases, and 8 bases stayed unmatched. The CDR3 region has the DNA TGTGCCAGCAGTGGCCCCAGCGGGGGGGCCGCAGATACGCAGTATTTT. The encoded protein is CASSGPSGGAADTQYF. Drawing the rest from reference TRBV2 and TRBJ2-3, the complete variable domain is EPEVTQTPSHQVTQMGQEVILRCVPISNHLYFYWYRQILGQKVEFLVSFYNNEISEKSEIFDDQFSVERPDGSNFTLKIRSTKLEDSAMYFCASSGPSGGAADTQYFGPGTRLTVL.

The V gene is TRBV6-8, the J gene TRBJ2-3; 13 bases line up with TRBD2. CDR1 and CDR2 (germline): MNHGY, SAAAGT. The CDR3 is made up of 17 amino acids. V was clipped by 5 bases and J by 0 bases; unmatched bases: 5. CDR3 in DNA: TGTGCCAGCAGTGGACTAGCGGGGGACTCTAGCACAGATACGCAGTATTTT. Protein: CASSGLAGDSSTDTQYF.

J is TRBJ2-4 and V is TRBV2; a weak D match, TRBD1 (5 bases). This CDR3 is 14 amino acids long. Germline V gene sequence: CDR1 SNHLY, CDR2 FYNNEI. V was trimmed by 5 bases and J by 8 bases, leaving 16 bases between them. The CDR3 sequence is CASSPRQTGDIQYF. In DNA form, the CDR3 reads TGTGCCAGCAGTCCCAGACAGACGGGCGACATTCAGTACTTC.